The subject of this entry is one T cell receptor beta chain. Antigen: not known. V was shortened by 0 bases and J by 8 bases, with 10 bases between the two germline ends. CDR1 LGHNA and CDR2 YSLEER come from the germline V gene. The CDR3 sequence is 13 residues long. The data derive from a study of cytomegalovirus exposure and HLA in healthy donors. Across the whole study: A prior study identified 117 million unique TCR beta sequences from about 179 million T cells. Unique TCRs from HLA-typed donors, 75 million to 100 million of them, were held in an early data release.

Study-level findings and limits: Some V segments (TRBV6-2 and TRBV6-3 among them) were excluded as indistinguishable.

PCR involved 60 Vbeta and 13 Jbeta primers. The protocol was immunoSEQ multiplex PCR, while the TCRdb copy is restricted to in-frame clones and leaves out a portion. The sample holds around 130,000 clones, roughly 84% seen once. The V gene is TRBV4-3, the J gene TRBJ1-2, with D perhaps TRBD1 (5 bases). This clonotype originated in a boy between 10 and 17 years old in good health and CMV-seronegative. The sequenced sample consisted of PBMCs. The CDR3 spells CASSQELGLGYTF. The CDR3 nucleotides are TGCGCCAGCAGCCAAGAATTGGGGCTCGGCTACACCTTC.